This is a list of T cell receptor beta chains from one sample in a study of CD8+ T cells in alopecia areata. Profiled with immunoSEQ multiplex PCR; TCRdb holds only in-frame clones, not every one. The sample contains around 140,000 clones, approximately 48% of which appear only once. The sample in question was CD8+ T cells sorted from blood, obtained at week 0. These TCRs come from a human donor with alopecia areata. CDR3s include the opening cysteine and the closing phenylalanine or tryptophan. Fields, in order: J gene, V gene, clone size, D gene, CDR3 DNA, CDR3 protein. D genes are given only for firm matches. Size is stated for part of the rows, as once, few or many counts, or as a class when the clone is expanded.

>TRBJ2-7|TRBV29-1|.|.
TGCAGCGTTGGTAATGGCGGCTCCTACGAGCAGTACTTC
CSVGNGGSYEQYF
>TRBJ1-1|TRBV29-1|.|.
TGCAGCGTTAGACCGGGACTCCCGAACACTGAAGCTTTCTTT
CSVRPGLPNTEAFF
>TRBJ1-2|TRBV29-1|few|TRBD1
TGCAGCGCTACGGGACAGGGGGCTTGGGGCTACACCTTC
CSATGQGAWGYTF
>TRBJ1-2|TRBV27|.|.
TGTGCCAGCAGTTTAGGGCCGGGACCGTGGGGCTACACCTTC
CASSLGPGPWGYTF
>TRBJ2-1|TRBV7-9|.|TRBD1
TGTGCCAGCAGCTTGGGACAGATCTCCTACAATGAGCAGTTCTTC
CASSLGQISYNEQFF
>TRBJ1-5|TRBV27|.|.
TGTGCCAGCAGTTTCAGTTCAGGGGAGAGCAATCAGCCCCAGCATTTT
CASSFSSGESNQPQHF
>TRBJ2-7|TRBV29-1|.|TRBD1
TGCAGCGTTGGACGCCCCGGGACAGGGTCCTACGAGCAGTACTTC
CSVGRPGTGSYEQYF
>TRBJ2-2|TRBV29-1|.|.
TGCAGCGTAGAGGACGAACCCGGGGAGCTGTTTTTT
CSVEDEPGELFF
>TRBJ2-5|TRBV6-1|.|.
TGTGCCAGCAGCCCCAGGCAGTACCAAGAGACCCAGTACTTC
CASSPRQYQETQYF
>TRBJ2-5|TRBV7-2|.|.
TGTGCCAGCAGCCGAGGCCCGGGGGCAAAGACCCAGTACTTC
CASSRGPGAKTQYF
>TRBJ2-5|TRBV19|.|TRBD1
TGTGCCAGTAGGGACAGGGTGGAGACCCAGTACTTC
CASRDRVETQYF
>TRBJ2-6|TRBV7-8|few|.
TGTGCCAGCAGCTTAGACAGGGAATCTTCTGGGGCCAACGTCCTGACTTTC
CASSLDRESSGANVLTF
>TRBJ2-5|TRBV29-1|.|TRBD2
TGCAGCGTTGAAGAGCGGGGGGACCACCAAGAGACCCAGTACTTC
CSVEERGDHQETQYF
>TRBJ2-7|TRBV13|.|.
TGTGCCAGCAGCTCCGACTTCTACGAGCAGTACTTC
CASSSDFYEQYF
>TRBJ2-7|TRBV5-1|.|.
TGCGCCAGCAGCTTTGATTCCCACAGGTCCTACGAGCAGTACTTC
CASSFDSHRSYEQYF
>TRBJ1-5|TRBV30|.|.
TGTGCCTGGAGTGTTCGAGGGTTCAATCAGCCCCAGCATTTT
CAWSVRGFNQPQHF
>TRBJ1-1|TRBV30|.|.
TGTGCCTGGAGTATTGGAATGAACACTGAAGCTTTCTTT
CAWSIGMNTEAFF
>TRBJ2-1|TRBV9|.|TRBD2
TGTGCCAGCAGCCCTGGGACTACCCTACCTATAGATGAGCAGTTCTTC
CASSPGTTLPIDEQFF
>TRBJ2-5|TRBV5-1|.|TRBD1
TGCGCCAGCAGCTTGGGACAGGGCATCGAAGAGACCCAGTACTTC
CASSLGQGIEETQYF
>TRBJ1-2|TRBV6-5|.|.
TGTGCCTCCGGGCCCTCAGCACCTTATGGCTACACCTTC
CASGPSAPYGYTF
>TRBJ1-6|TRBV30|.|.
TGTGCCTGGGACCTTATTGGGGCATACGGTTCACCCCTCCACTTT
CAWDLIGAYGSPLHF
>TRBJ1-1|TRBV30|.|.
TGTGCCTGGACGGTGGGGACTGAAGCTTTCTTT
CAWTVGTEAFF
>TRBJ1-2|TRBV18|.|.
TGTGCCAGCTCACCATCGGAGGGCCATGGCTACACCTTC
CASSPSEGHGYTF
>TRBJ1-1|TRBV30|.|.
TGTGCCTGGAGGAACGGAGGGGAAGGGCACACTGAAGCTTTCTTT
CAWRNGGEGHTEAFF
>TRBJ1-1|TRBV7-6|.|.
TGTGCCAGCAGCTTAGGGGTTACAGAAATGAACACTGAAGCTTTCTTT
CASSLGVTEMNTEAFF
>TRBJ1-1|TRBV13|.|.
TGTGCCAGCAGCTTAGGACGCTTGAACACTGAAGCTTTCTTT
CASSLGRLNTEAFF
>TRBJ1-2|TRBV27|.|TRBD1
TGTGCCAGCAGTCCTGTGGGACAGGGGGCATATGGCTACACCTTC
CASSPVGQGAYGYTF
>TRBJ1-1|TRBV2|few|TRBD1
TGTGCCAGCAGTTACCGGGACAGCGAAGCTTTCTTT
CASSYRDSEAFF
>TRBJ2-1|TRBV5-6|.|TRBD2
TGTGCCAGCAGCCTTGCTAGCGGGCTATACAATGAGCAGTTCTTC
CASSLASGLYNEQFF
>TRBJ1-1|TRBV25-1|.|.
TGTGCCAGCAGGAGAGAGAACACTGAAGCTTTCTTT
CASRRENTEAFF
>TRBJ1-6|TRBV30|.|TRBD1
TGTGCCTGGAGCACAGGGGGAAATTCACCCCTCCACTTT
CAWSTGGNSPLHF
>TRBJ1-2|TRBV29-1|.|.
TGCAGCGGAGAGACGTCTGCCTATGGCTACACCTTC
CSGETSAYGYTF
>TRBJ2-6|TRBV4-2|.|.
TGTGCCAGCAGCCAAGAGAGCTCTGGGGCCAACGTCCTGACTTTC
CASSQESSGANVLTF
>TRBJ2-5|TRBV19|.|.
TGTGCCAGTATTGGTGCTTCGGAGACCCAGTACTTC
CASIGASETQYF
>TRBJ2-7|TRBV2|.|.
TGTGCCAGCAGTGGAATAATCAGGTACGAGCAGTACTTC
CASSGIIRYEQYF
>TRBJ2-5|TRBV5-1|.|TRBD1
TGCGCCAGCAGCCCGGGACAGCCTGAAGAGACCCAGTACTTC
CASSPGQPEETQYF
>TRBJ1-4|TRBV29-1|.|.
TGCAGCGCCTCAGTAGCGGGGAAAAGTGAAAAACTGTTTTTT
CSASVAGKSEKLFF
>TRBJ2-2|TRBV20-1|.|.
TGCAGTGCTAGTTCCACCGGGGAGCTGTTTTTT
CSASSTGELFF
>TRBJ1-1|TRBV29-1|.|.
TGCAGCGTTGAACCTCGGGGGGTTCTCAACACTGAAGCTTTCTTT
CSVEPRGVLNTEAFF
>TRBJ2-7|TRBV5-4|.|TRBD1
TGTGCCAGCAGCCTGGGACAGTCCTACGAGCAGTACTTC
CASSLGQSYEQYF
>TRBJ1-2|TRBV30|.|.
TGTGCCTGGAGTGATGGGACGATCGCGATTAATGGCTACACCTTC
CAWSDGTIAINGYTF
>TRBJ1-1|TRBV6-5|once|TRBD1
TGTGCCAGCAGTTACGAGGGACAGGGACGGGCTTTCTTT
CASSYEGQGRAFF
>TRBJ2-5|TRBV29-1|few|TRBD2
TGCAGCGTTGAAGGGGGACTAGCGGAGACCCAGTACTTC
CSVEGGLAETQYF
>TRBJ2-3|TRBV4-3|few|.
TGCGCCAGCAGCCAAGATCAAGGGGCAGCGAACACGCAGTATTTT
CASSQDQGAANTQYF
>TRBJ2-7|TRBV5-1|.|.
TGCGCCAGCGGAACAGGGACCGAGCAGTACTTC
CASGTGTEQYF
>TRBJ2-3|TRBV11-2|.|TRBD2
TGTGCCAGCAGCTTAGAACACCTAGCGGGGGTCACAGATACGCAGTATTTT
CASSLEHLAGVTDTQYF